A selection of T cell receptor beta chains follows, all from one sample in a study of cytomegalovirus exposure and HLA in healthy donors. Libraries were prepared by immunoSEQ multiplex PCR; TCRdb keeps only in-frame clonotypes and omits some of them. The sample holds approximately 77,000 clones, under 80% seen once. Sequenced: PBMCs. All receptors come from a man in his sixties in good health and CMV-seropositive. CDR3s include the opening cysteine and the closing phenylalanine or tryptophan. A D gene is named only where the DNA matches it firmly. Clone sizes are given selectively: once, few, many, or a class where the clone is expanded.

D gene | CDR3 length | clone size | J gene | V gene | CDR3 DNA | CDR3 protein
TRBD2 | 14 | - | TRBJ2-2 | TRBV27 | TGTGCCAGCAAAGGACTAGCATTCACCGGGGAGCTGTTTTTT | CASKGLAFTGELFF
TRBD1 | 15 | few | TRBJ1-2 | TRBV6-1 | TGTGCCAGCAGGCAGGGACAGGCCTACCTCTATGGCTACACCTTC | CASRQGQAYLYGYTF
- | 14 | - | TRBJ2-3 | TRBV5-6 | TGTGCCAGCAGCTTATATTCAGGTTCAGATACGCAGTATTTT | CASSLYSGSDTQYF
- | 13 | - | TRBJ2-7 | TRBV29-1 | TGCAGCGTTTCGGACGGGAAGAACTACGAGCAGTACTTC | CSVSDGKNYEQYF
- | 16 | once | TRBJ2-1 | TRBV11-2 | TGTGCCAGCAGCTATCGCCTCGGGGGTGTGGGCAATGAGCAGTTCTTC | CASSYRLGGVGNEQFF
TRBD2 | 15 | - | TRBJ2-5 | TRBV19 | TGTGCCAGTAGTATACTGGGACTAGCTGGGGAGACCCAGTACTTC | CASSILGLAGETQYF
- | 14 | - | TRBJ2-5 | TRBV7-2 | TGTGCCAGCAGCCCTTGGAGCGGTTCGGAGACCCAGTACTTC | CASSPWSGSETQYF
- | 13 | - | TRBJ2-7 | TRBV6-1 | TGTGCCAGCAGCGAACTGGGGCTGGGCGAGCAGTACTTC | CASSELGLGEQYF
- | 14 | - | TRBJ2-7 | TRBV4-1 | TGCGCCAGCAGCTTCCGACTGGAGCCCTACGAGCAGTACTTC | CASSFRLEPYEQYF
TRBD1 | 14 | few | TRBJ2-5 | TRBV29-1 | TGCAGCGCCAGTCTGACAGGGGGTGGGGAGACCCAGTACTTC | CSASLTGGGETQYF
- | 14 | - | TRBJ2-1 | TRBV9 | TGTGCCAGCAGCTTTCTGACTGGTTTTAGGGAGCAGTTCTTC | CASSFLTGFREQFF
- | 13 | - | TRBJ2-7 | TRBV7-3 | TGTGCCAGCAGCGACGGACTGAGTTACGAGCAGTACTTC | CASSDGLSYEQYF
- | 13 | - | TRBJ2-5 | TRBV5-1 | TGCGCCAGCAGCTTGACTTTCCAAGAGACCCAGTACTTC | CASSLTFQETQYF
TRBD1 | 16 | - | TRBJ2-5 | TRBV7-9 | TGTGCCAGCCCAGCCAACGGACAGGGGGCAGGAGAGACCCAGTACTTC | CASPANGQGAGETQYF
- | 15 | - | TRBJ1-4 | TRBV28 | TGTGCCAGCAGTTCACCCTCGGGGGGTAAAGAAAAACTGTTTTTT | CASSSPSGGKEKLFF
TRBD2 | 16 | - | TRBJ2-1 | TRBV19 | TGTGCCAGTAGTATAATGTCGGGGGGGGGTTACAATGAGCAGTTCTTC | CASSIMSGGGYNEQFF
- | 11 | - | TRBJ2-5 | TRBV27 | TGTGCCAGCGCCCAGGCGGAGACCCAGTACTTC | CASAQAETQYF
TRBD2 | 15 | - | TRBJ2-1 | TRBV5-1 | TGCGCCAGCAGTTCGACTAGCGGGGCGTACAATGAGCAGTTCTTC | CASSSTSGAYNEQFF
TRBD1 | 12 | - | TRBJ1-2 | TRBV7-9 | TGTGCCACTTCGGACAGGAACTATGGCTACACCTTC | CATSDRNYGYTF
- | 15 | - | TRBJ2-5 | TRBV7-9 | TGTGCCAGCAGGCCATTAGCGGCTGCTCAAGAGACCCAGTACTTC | CASRPLAAAQETQYF
- | 13 | - | TRBJ2-1 | TRBV7-9 | TGTGCCAGCAGCCGGGACTCCTACAATGAGCAGTTCTTC | CASSRDSYNEQFF
- | 16 | - | TRBJ1-1 | TRBV28 | TGTGCCAGCAGCCAAACAATTCAGACAAATTGGGGGGGGGCTTTCTTT | CASSQTIQTNWGGAFF
- | 14 | few | TRBJ2-2 | TRBV5-8 | TGTGCCAGCAGCCGGGGACTTCCCACCGGGGAGCTGTTTTTT | CASSRGLPTGELFF
TRBD1 | 15 | - | TRBJ1-1 | TRBV30 | TGTGCCTGGAGTGGGGGGACAGGGCTGGGCACTGAAGCTTTCTTT | CAWSGGTGLGTEAFF
TRBD2 | 13 | - | TRBJ2-7 | TRBV6-5 | TGTGCCAGCAGGGGACTAGCAGCCTACGAGCAGTACTTC | CASRGLAAYEQYF
TRBD2 | 15 | - | TRBJ2-1 | TRBV9 | TGTGCCAGCAGCGTAGTCGGTAGCGGGGTCAATGAGCAGTTCTTC | CASSVVGSGVNEQFF
- | 13 | - | TRBJ2-7 | TRBV7-6 | TGTGCCAGCAGCTTAGGGGAGTACTACGAGCAGTACTTC | CASSLGEYYEQYF
- | 15 | - | TRBJ2-1 | TRBV5-1 | TGCGCCAGCAGCGGAACTAGCAAAGGGGACAATGAGCAGTTCTTC | CASSGTSKGDNEQFF
TRBD1 | 15 | - | TRBJ2-5 | TRBV29-1 | TGCAGCGTTGAAGATCGTCAGGGGGCCGGCCTGGGCCAGTACTTC | CSVEDRQGAGLGQYF
TRBD2 | 15 | once | TRBJ2-7 | TRBV11-2 | TGTGCCAGCAGCTCTAGCGGGACCCAAGCCTACGAGCAGTACTTC | CASSSSGTQAYEQYF
TRBD2 | 15 | many | TRBJ2-2 | TRBV7-6 | TGTGCCAGCAGCGCCCAGCGGGGGGTCACCGGGGAGCTGTTTTTT | CASSAQRGVTGELFF
TRBD1 | 14 | - | TRBJ1-2 | TRBV10-2 | TGCGCCAGCACTTCCGGGACAGCTAACTATGGCTACACCTTC | CASTSGTANYGYTF
TRBD2 | 16 | - | TRBJ2-7 | TRBV14 | TGTGCCAGCAGCCGACCCGGGACTAGCGTAAGCTACGAGCAGTACTTC | CASSRPGTSVSYEQYF
TRBD2 | 14 | - | TRBJ2-5 | TRBV19 | TGTGCCAGTAGTACTAGCGGGAGTTCGGAGACCCAGTACTTC | CASSTSGSSETQYF
- | 12 | once | TRBJ1-1 | TRBV5-1 | TGCGCCTCTCGAGGAGGGATCACTGAAGCTTTCTTT | CASRGGITEAFF
TRBD2 | 17 | - | TRBJ2-3 | TRBV19 | TGTGCCAGTAGTATGTATCTAGCGGGAGGCGGCACAGATACGCAGTATTTT | CASSMYLAGGGTDTQYF
TRBD1 | 16 | - | TRBJ2-7 | TRBV7-2 | TGTGCCAGCAGCTTACACGGGACAGGAAGCTCCTACGAGCAGTACTTC | CASSLHGTGSSYEQYF
TRBD2 | 12 | - | TRBJ2-7 | TRBV10-3 | TGTGCCATCGCGGGAGACACCTACGAGCAGTACTTC | CAIAGDTYEQYF
- | 14 | few | TRBJ2-7 | TRBV5-6 | TGTGCCAGCAGCTTGGCTTACAGGAGGGACGAGCAGTACTTC | CASSLAYRRDEQYF
- | 15 | - | TRBJ2-1 | TRBV18 | TGTGCCAGCTCCCACAAAGGGGCGGGGTACAATGAGCAGTTCTTC | CASSHKGAGYNEQFF